This TCR beta chain was sequenced in a study of shared clonotypes between healthy human individuals. Study background: A few men and a couple of women, aged 18 to 49, were donors. The study used three CD4 naive, three CD4 memory, two CD8 naive and one CD8 memory plate per donor.

The CDR3 covers 16 residues. V lost 2 bases, J lost 0 bases, and 4 bases stayed unmatched. Per the germline V gene, CDR1 is SGHDN and CDR2 is FVKESK. Assay runs were performed at deep level. Clones were read by immunoSEQ multiplex PCR, and TCRdb kept only the in-frame ones, dropping some. The sample holds 2 million to 2.5 million clones, roughly 90% seen once. This clone occurred once. The source of this sequence is a man younger than 35 in good health. Some clones in this sample may be carry-over from other donors' samples. The chain uses TRBV14 and TRBJ2-7; TRBD2 aligns across 10 bases. The sequencing sample was made of naive CD4+ T cells from PBMCs. Subset in this sample: CD45RA+ positively selected. The CDR3 DNA is TGTGCCAGCAGCCAAAAACTAGCGGGGTACTCCTACGAGCAGTACTTC. It codes for CASSQKLAGYSYEQYF.